The 24 T cell receptor beta chains below come from one sample, sequenced in a study of cytomegalovirus exposure and HLA in healthy donors. Assay: immunoSEQ multiplex PCR; the TCRdb copy retains only in-frame clones and omits some. The sample shows about 180,000 clones, 85% of them seen only once. The sequenced sample consisted of PBMCs. The origin of the receptors is a man aged 18 to 35 in good health and CMV-seropositive.

The chain has TRBV6-1 and TRBJ1-5; D possibly corresponds to TRBD1 (6 bases). Trimming cost V 3 bases and J 7 bases, with 13 bases left between them. The CDR3 has 14 amino acids. Per germline, CDR1 MNHNS and CDR2 SASEGT. The CDR3 DNA is TGTGCCAGCAGTGAGTTAGGGGGTAAACAGCCCCAGCATTTT. Translated, it gives CASSELGGKQPQHF.

The rearrangement joins TRBV11-2 to TRBJ2-7, with 10 nucleotides matching TRBD1. CDR1 is SGHAT, CDR2 FQNNGV, per germline. CDR3 length: 14 residues. The junction had 4 bases not matched to a gene; V was cut back by 3 bases and J by 5 bases. The CDR3 DNA sequence: TGTGCCAGCAGCTTTAGACAGGGGGCCGACGAGCAGTACTTC. This gives the protein CASSFRQGADEQYF.

The chain recombines TRBV29-1 with TRBJ2-3; tentatively, D is TRBD2 (6 bases). CDR1 is SQVTM and CDR2 is ANQGSEA in the germline V gene. Deletions cut 3 bases from V and 5 bases from J, with 12 bases between. CDR3 length equals 13 residues. CDR3 nucleotide sequence: TGCAGCGTTGATCGGGGGAAGGGAGATACGCAGTATTTT. As protein: CSVDRGKGDTQYF.

The chain uses TRBV5-1 and TRBJ2-1; 9 bases are shared with TRBD1. This CDR3 is 15 amino acids long. Germline V lookup: CDR1 SGHRS, CDR2 YFSETQ. V trimming: 5 bases; J trimming: 0 bases; junction bases outside the gene matches: 3. The CDR3 loop is CASRQGAGSYNEQFF. As DNA, the CDR3 is TGCGCCAGCAGACAGGGGGCTGGCTCCTACAATGAGCAGTTCTTC.

The chain is built from TRBV10-2 and TRBJ2-2; possible D gene TRBD2, 5 bases. The V gene's germline CDR1 is WSHSY and CDR2 SAAADI. V lost 11 bases and J 8 bases, leaving 9 bases between the germline ends. This CDR3 contains 10 residues. This CDR3 is CACEGGELFF. DNA of the CDR3: TGCGCCTGCGAGGGTGGGGAGCTGTTTTTT.

This sequence joins TRBV20-1 and TRBJ1-2, with D tentatively TRBD1 (5 bases). CDR3 size: 11 residues. Germline CDR1 and CDR2: DFQATT and SNEGSKA (reference sequence). With 7 bases removed from V and 0 bases from J, the gap between germline ends came to 6 bases. For the CDR3, the DNA is TGCAGTGACAGGTCTAACTATGGCTACACCTTC. This sequence encodes CSDRSNYGYTF.

In this sample, this clone turned up once. The chain has TRBV14 and TRBJ1-1; D unresolved. Trimming removed 3 bases at V and 6 bases at J, with 11 bases between. The germline CDR1 and CDR2 sequences are SGHDN and FVKESK. There are 13 residues in the CDR3. CDR3 in DNA: TGTGCCAGCAGCCATAATCCCGGGTCTGAAGCTTTCTTT. This gives the protein CASSHNPGSEAFF.

This chain connects TRBV11-1 to TRBJ2-5; D is unclear. Germline values: CDR1 SGHAT, CDR2 FQDESV (reference sequence). The CDR3 covers 13 residues. Trimming cost V 5 bases and J 4 bases, with 11 bases left between them. The CDR3 nucleotides are TGTGCCAGCAGCCTCCGAGGAAGAGAGACCCAGTACTTC. Translating gives CASSLRGRETQYF.

The rearrangement links TRBV7-6 to TRBJ2-3; 8 nucleotides line up with TRBD2. Germline V lookup: CDR1 SGHVS, CDR2 FNYEAQ. Losses at the gene ends were 5 bases for V and 8 bases for J; bases not matched to a gene: 18. This CDR3 has 17 residues. The CDR3 region is CASSPWVSGGVLGTQYF. CDR3 bases: TGTGCCAGCAGCCCCTGGGTCAGCGGGGGCGTCCTAGGTACGCAGTATTTT.

This clone was picked up a small number of times. V usage is TRBV28 and J usage is TRBJ2-7; TRBD1 matches at 7 bases. Trimming took 4 bases from V and 2 from J; bases not matched to a gene: 2. Germline assignment: CDR1 MDHEN and CDR2 SYDVKM. The CDR3 has 13 amino acids. The CDR3 DNA follows: TGTGCCAGCAGTTGGCAGGGGGCCTACGAGCAGTACTTC. Translating it yields CASSWQGAYEQYF.

The chain has TRBV6-5 and TRBJ2-7, with a possible D match to TRBD1 (6 bases). The germline gives CDR1 MNHEY, CDR2 SVGAGI. The V end was cut by 0 bases, the J end by 7 bases, with 10 bases between. The CDR3 totals 13 residues. The CDR3 DNA reads as TGTGCCAGCAGTTACTCCCAGGGGCGGGAGCAGTACTTC. Translated: CASSYSQGREQYF.

The rearrangement links TRBV25-1 to TRBJ1-2, with 9 bases identical to TRBD1. Germline-derived CDR1 and CDR2 are MGHDK and SYGVNS. The CDR3 covers 13 residues. The V segment lost 4 bases and the J segment 8 bases; nucleotides outside the gene matches: 5. The DNA for the CDR3 is TGTGCCAGCAGTGTACAGGGGGCAGGGGGCTACACCTTC. Residues: CASSVQGAGGYTF.

The J gene is TRBJ1-5, the V gene TRBV4-2, with D maybe TRBD1 (6 bases). In germline, CDR1 is LGHNA, CDR2 YNFKEQ. This CDR3 has 15 residues. V was cut by 3 bases and J by 3 bases, with 12 bases left in between. The CDR3 DNA reads TGTGCCAGCAGCCAGTGGAAGGGGGACAATCAGCCCCAGCATTTT. It encodes CASSQWKGDNQPQHF.

This clone occurred once. The V and J genes are TRBV9 and TRBJ2-3; the match to TRBD1 covers 10 bases. With V trimmed by 4 bases and J by 4 bases, 6 bases remained unmatched. Germline V CDR1 and CDR2: SGDLS, YYNGEE. CDR3 size: 15 residues. The CDR3 DNA reads TGTGCCAGCAGCAAGGACAGGGGGGGGCCAGATACGCAGTATTTT. Translated: CASSKDRGGPDTQYF. Together with reference TRBV9 and TRBJ2-3, the CDR3 gives the full variable domain: DSGVTQTPKHLITATGQRVTLRCSPRSGDLSVYWYQQSLDQGLQFLIQYYNGEERAKGNILERFSAQQFPDLHSELNLSSLELGDSALYFCASSKDRGGPDTQYFGPGTRLTVL.

The rearrangement uses TRBV11-2 and TRBJ2-5; 7 bases fit TRBD1. J lost 1 base, V lost 5 bases, and 7 bases had no gene match. The CDR3 sequence is 15 residues long. Germline V CDR1 and CDR2: SGHAT, FQNNGV. CDR3 residues: CASSPAWDSQETQYF. In nucleotides, the CDR3 is TGTGCCAGCAGCCCCGCCTGGGACAGCCAAGAGACCCAGTACTTC.

The chain employs TRBV29-1 and TRBJ1-2, with 10 nucleotides matching TRBD1. The CDR3 length is 15 residues. CDR1 and CDR2 (germline): SQVTM, ANQGSEA. Trimming at V came to 6 bases and at J to 7 bases, leaving 14 bases not matched to a gene. CDR3 loop: CSVYRPGTGEGGYTF. The CDR3 DNA follows: TGCAGCGTCTACCGCCCCGGGACAGGGGAAGGTGGCTACACCTTC.

There are a few counts of this clone. The CDR3 DNA sequence: TGTGCCAGCAGCGGCGGGGGGCTAGCCAAAAACATTCAGTACTTC. It codes for CASSGGGLAKNIQYF. This sequence joins TRBV28 and TRBJ2-4; 8 nucleotides align to TRBD2. Looked up from germline, CDR1 is MDHEN and CDR2 is SYDVKM. Trimming cost V 6 bases and J 0 bases; bases outside gene matches: 4. There are 15 residues in the CDR3.

This clone was seen ten or more times. The V gene is TRBV13, the J gene TRBJ1-1; TRBD1 might be the D (6 bases). Germline lookup yields CDR1 PRHDT and CDR2 FYEKMQ (reference sequence). CDR3 size: 14 residues. Trimming removed 5 bases from V and 2 bases from J, with 12 bases in between. CDR3 sequence: CASSERGGNTEAFF. The CDR3 DNA sequence: TGTGCCAGCAGCGAAAGGGGGGGAAACACTGAAGCTTTCTTT.

The V gene is TRBV7-8, the J gene TRBJ1-1; a weak D match, TRBD1 (6 bases). CDR3 length equals 17 residues. Trimming pared 2 bases from V and 4 bases from J, leaving 20 bases between. Germline CDR1 and CDR2: SGHVS and FQNEAQ. The CDR3 bases are TGTGCCAGCAGCTTACGTCCTACAAGGGGGTATGGCACTGAAGCTTTCTTT. Protein: CASSLRPTRGYGTEAFF.

This chain uses TRBV11-2 with TRBJ2-5, with a weak D call TRBD2 (6 bases). The CDR3 spans 13 residues. Looked up from germline, CDR1 is SGHAT and CDR2 is FQNNGV. The V and J ends lost 0 bases and 4 bases respectively, with 6 bases between them. CDR3 nucleotides: TGTGCCAGCAGCTTAGAGGGAGGAGAGACCCAGTACTTC. Translating gives CASSLEGGETQYF.

This chain joins TRBV5-1 and TRBJ2-7; TRBD2 matches at 7 bases. Trimming at V came to 0 bases and at J to 3 bases, leaving 0 bases not matched to a gene. Germline V gene data show CDR1 as SGHRS and CDR2 as YFSETQ. This CDR3 region has 13 residues. The CDR3, as DNA: TGCGCCAGCAGCTTGGAGCGGGACTACGAGCAGTACTTC. It is translated as CASSLERDYEQYF.

This CDR3 reads CASSSLQRVPYEQYF. CDR3 DNA sequence: TGTGCCAGCAGCTCTTTGCAGCGGGTCCCCTACGAGCAGTACTTC. The J gene is TRBJ2-7, the V gene TRBV7-9; D perhaps matches TRBD2 (6 bases). V dropped 4 bases and J dropped 2 bases, with 15 bases sitting between them. The length of the CDR3 is 15 residues. Germline V gene data show CDR1 as SEHNR and CDR2 as FQNEAQ (reference sequence).

The chain couples TRBV28 to TRBJ2-1; 7 nucleotides match TRBD1. This CDR3 spans 15 amino acids. Germline values: CDR1 MDHEN, CDR2 SYDVKM. V lost 5 bases to trimming and J lost 6 bases; unmatched junction nucleotides: 10. CDR3 sequence (DNA): TGTGCCAGCAGTCCGCCCCGGACAGGCCCCAATGAGCAGTTCTTC. Protein: CASSPPRTGPNEQFF. Full variable domain (missing parts from reference TRBV28 and TRBJ2-1): DVKVTQSSRYLVKRTGEKVFLECVQDMDHENMFWYRQDPGLGLRLIYFSYDVKMKEKGDIPEGYSVSREKKERFSLILESASTNQTSMYLCASSPPRTGPNEQFFGPGTRLTVL.

This clone was counted a few times. This chain links TRBV28 with TRBJ1-2; D is uncertain. CDR1 is MDHEN and CDR2 is SYDVKM in the germline V gene. The V gene lost 6 bases and the J gene lost 2 bases, with 4 bases spanning the gap. The CDR3 has 11 amino acids. In DNA form, the CDR3 reads TGTGCCAGCAGCCTGAACTATGGCTACACCTTC. Protein: CASSLNYGYTF.